What follows are 31 T cell receptor beta chains derived from one specimen sequenced in a study of blood T cell repertoires in COVID-19. Profiling relied on immunoSEQ multiplex PCR, and the TCRdb table lists in-frame clones only, not all of them. The table lists 200,000 to 250,000 clones, roughly 85% of them singletons. The source material was PBMCs or T cells enriched from blood (not recorded which). These receptors all stem from a young man who had recovered from COVID-19.

V usage is TRBV19 and J usage is TRBJ1-1; perhaps TRBD1 as D (6 bases). Germline values: CDR1 LNHDA, CDR2 SQIVND (reference sequence). This CDR3 is built from 15 residues. The V end was cut by 5 bases, the J end by 5 bases, with 18 bases between. This CDR3 reads CASSATGTLGTEAFF. The CDR3 DNA reads as TGTGCCAGTAGTGCCACAGGGACCTTGGGGACTGAAGCTTTCTTT.

The chain has TRBV28 and TRBJ2-3; TRBD2 matches 12 bases. CDR1 and CDR2 from the germline V gene are MDHEN and SYDVKM. The J segment lost 1 base and the V segment lost 6 bases, leaving 11 bases of the junction unmatched. There are 18 residues in the CDR3. Here the CDR3 reads CASSLTRLAGGGTDTQYF. CDR3 sequence (DNA): TGTGCCAGCAGCCTCACACGCCTAGCGGGAGGGGGCACAGATACGCAGTATTTT.

This clone was recorded only once. The gene calls are TRBV7-2 and TRBJ2-1, with 12 bases aligning to TRBD2. The CDR3 covers 16 residues. Germline loops: CDR1 SGHTA, CDR2 FQGNSA. Trimming at V came to 5 bases and at J to 7 bases, leaving 9 bases not matched to a gene. This CDR3 is CASSPPLAGGMNEQFF. The CDR3 bases are TGTGCCAGCAGCCCTCCACTAGCGGGGGGTATGAATGAGCAGTTCTTC. Based on the CDR3 plus reference TRBV7-2 and TRBJ2-1, the full variable domain is GAGVSQSPSNKVTEKGKDVELRCDPISGHTALYWYRQSLGQGLEFLIYFQGNSAPDKSGLPSDRFSAERTGGSVSTLTIQRTQQEDSAVYLCASSPPLAGGMNEQFFGPGTRLTVL.

The rearrangement joins TRBV19 to TRBJ1-2, with D perhaps TRBD1 (5 bases). Germline CDR1 LNHDA, CDR2 SQIVND (reference sequence). This CDR3 is 10 amino acids long. CDR3 amino acids: CASGPLGYTF. The CDR3 nucleotides read TGTGCGTCAGGGCCCCTTGGCTACACCTTC.

The V call is TRBV11-2, the J call TRBJ2-7; no firm D call. The germline gives CDR1 SGHAT, CDR2 FQNNGV. With 1 base removed from V and 2 bases from J, the gap between germline ends came to 12 bases. The length of the CDR3 is 15 residues. The DNA of the CDR3 is TGTGCCAGCAGCTTAGGCTCGGGTAGAACCTACGAGCAGTACTTC. Translation gives CASSLGSGRTYEQYF.

The chain carries TRBV6-5 and TRBJ1-1, with 7 bases fitting TRBD1. The CDR3 is 13 residues long. CDR1 is MNHEY and CDR2 is SVGAGI in the germline V gene. V gave up 7 bases and J gave up 6 bases; unmatched junction bases: 8. The chain's CDR3 is CASILGQGAEAFF. The CDR3 DNA reads as TGTGCCAGCATTTTAGGGCAGGGGGCTGAAGCTTTCTTT.

V gene TRBV19 combines with J gene TRBJ2-3, with 8 positions matching TRBD2. The CDR3 has 14 amino acids. Trimming removed 6 bases from V and 2 bases from J; junction bases left unmatched: 4. Germline V gives CDR1 LNHDA, CDR2 SQIVND (reference sequence). The CDR3 loop reads CASRGTRNTDTQYF. CDR3 sequence (DNA): TGTGCCAGTAGGGGGACTAGGAACACAGATACGCAGTATTTT.

The V gene is TRBV18, the J gene TRBJ1-5; TRBD1 might be the D (6 bases). Germline CDR1 reads KGHSH; CDR2 reads LQKENI. Trimming shortened V by 6 bases and J by 1 base, and 13 bases separated the two germline ends. There are 15 residues in the CDR3. The CDR3 sequence is CASSIGGASNQPQHF. Written as DNA, the CDR3 is TGTGCCAGCTCCATAGGGGGGGCGAGCAATCAGCCCCAGCATTTT.

This clone was found a few times. J is TRBJ2-2 and V is TRBV10-1; 7 bases are a match to TRBD1. V was pared by 3 bases and J by 5 bases, with 15 bases of the junction left unmatched. Germline loops: CDR1 WNHNN, CDR2 SYGVQD (reference sequence). CDR3 length equals 18 residues. CDR3 residues: CASSDRRGGDPLTGELFF. The CDR3 nucleotides are TGCGCCAGCAGTGATCGACGAGGGGGCGATCCATTAACCGGGGAGCTGTTTTTT.

The chain's CDR3 is CASSRPGGPNSPLHF. The CDR3 region has the DNA TGTGCCAGCAGCCGCCCAGGGGGACCGAATTCACCCCTCCACTTT. This rearrangement joins TRBV4-2 to TRBJ1-6; 7 bases align to TRBD1. With V trimmed by 4 bases and J by 7 bases, 7 bases remained unmatched. CDR1 is LGHNA, CDR2 YNFKEQ, per germline. This CDR3 comprises 15 residues.

The chain has TRBV18 and TRBJ1-6; D is perhaps TRBD1 (6 bases). Trimming took 1 base from V and 8 from J, leaving 12 bases between them. Germline V lookup: CDR1 KGHSH, CDR2 LQKENI. The CDR3 loop spans 15 amino acids. The CDR3 here is CASSPQGVWDSPLHF. As DNA, the CDR3 is TGTGCCAGCTCACCACAGGGGGTTTGGGATTCACCCCTCCACTTT.

The chain recombines TRBV7-3 with TRBJ2-7; TRBD1 aligns across 8 bases. Per the germline V gene, CDR1 is SGHTA and CDR2 is FQGTGA. The CDR3 loop spans 14 amino acids. V trimming: 2 bases; J trimming: 6 bases; junction bases outside the gene matches: 6. CDR3 in DNA: TGTGCCAGCAGCTTACGACAGGGGAAAATCGAGCAGTACTTC. It yields the protein CASSLRQGKIEQYF.

The chain combines TRBV28 with TRBJ1-2; D unclear. The CDR3 runs to 13 residues. V was trimmed by 6 bases and J by 2 bases, leaving 10 bases between them. Germline V gene data show CDR1 as MDHEN and CDR2 as SYDVKM. DNA for the CDR3: TGTGCCAGCAGCGAAGACATGAACTATGGCTACACCTTC. Encoded protein: CASSEDMNYGYTF.

The chain is built from TRBV13 and TRBJ2-3; 7 bases agree with TRBD2. V lost 7 bases, J lost 2 bases, and 9 bases stayed unmatched. Germline CDR1 reads PRHDT; CDR2 reads FYEKMQ (reference sequence). The CDR3 consists of 15 residues. The CDR3 bases are TGTGCCAGCACCGACAAGCGGGGAAACACAGATACGCAGTATTTT. This encodes CASTDKRGNTDTQYF.

V usage is TRBV2 and J usage is TRBJ1-4; 7 bases are a match to TRBD1. The CDR3 is 11 amino acids. Germline V gives CDR1 SNHLY, CDR2 FYNNEI. V shed 11 bases and J 10 bases; nucleotides not matched to a gene: 7. This chain's CDR3 is CAAGQVAKLFF. CDR3 DNA: TGTGCCGCAGGACAGGTGGCAAAACTGTTTTTT.

The chain combines TRBV13 with TRBJ1-6; the match to TRBD1 covers 9 bases. V lost 8 bases and J lost 8; bases outside the gene matches: 16. The CDR3 has 17 amino acids. Per germline, CDR1 PRHDT and CDR2 FYEKMQ (reference sequence). The chain's CDR3 is CASYFRDRVKWDSPLHF. CDR3 sequence (DNA): TGTGCCAGCTATTTCCGGGACAGGGTAAAATGGGATTCACCCCTCCACTTT.

This chain links TRBV9 with TRBJ1-6; D unclear. The ends were cut back, 0 bases at V and 8 bases at J, with 12 bases in the middle. The CDR3 has 15 residues. CDR1 is SGDLS and CDR2 is YYNGEE in the germline V gene. CDR3: CASSVGPGWDSPLHF. The CDR3 bases are TGTGCCAGCAGCGTAGGTCCGGGGTGGGATTCACCCCTCCACTTT.

The chain is built from TRBV18 and TRBJ1-1; TRBD1 agrees at 7 bases. The junction had 6 bases not matched to a gene; V was cut back by 6 bases and J by 2 bases. This CDR3 has 14 amino acids. CDR1 and CDR2 from the germline V gene are KGHSH and LQKENI. CDR3 DNA sequence: TGTGCCAGCTCGTATGAGGGGGCCAACACTGAAGCTTTCTTT. Amino acids: CASSYEGANTEAFF.

The chain carries TRBV5-4 and TRBJ2-1, with no clear D. The CDR3 length is 11 residues. Trimming shortened V by 3 bases and J by 4 bases, and 2 bases separated the two germline ends. CDR1 and CDR2 (germline): SGHNT, YYREEE (reference sequence). CDR3 sequence: CASSSYNEQFF. For the CDR3, the DNA is TGTGCCAGCAGCTCATACAATGAGCAGTTCTTC.

The gene calls are TRBV19 and TRBJ1-6; D gene uncertain. The V end was cut by 5 bases, the J end by 0 bases, with 8 bases between. This CDR3 contains 15 residues. In germline, CDR1 is LNHDA, CDR2 SQIVND (reference sequence). As DNA, the CDR3 is TGTGCCAGTAGTTATGTCAGCTCCTATAATTCACCCCTCCACTTT. It specifies CASSYVSSYNSPLHF.

The V call is TRBV21-1, the J call TRBJ2-1; TRBD2, as called in the table, went unchecked against the DNA. TRBV21-1 is shown as a pseudogene. The CDR3 totals 14 residues. Written as DNA, the CDR3 is TGTGCCAGCAGCCCCCGGGGGAGGTCCGATGAGCAGTTCTTC. Protein product: CASSPRGRSDEQFF.

The rearrangement links TRBV19 to TRBJ1-5, with a possible D match to TRBD1 (5 bases). Germline V gene data show CDR1 as LNHDA and CDR2 as SQIVND (reference sequence). V was trimmed by 2 bases and J by 7 bases, leaving 9 bases between them. The CDR3 totals 13 residues. The CDR3 loop reads CASSIQGSQPQHF. For the CDR3, the DNA is TGTGCCAGTAGTATACAGGGTTCGCAGCCCCAGCATTTT.

In DNA, the CDR3 is TGTGCCAGCAGCTTGTTCCGCAGGGGGAAGGGAGCGCCCCAGCATTTT. Protein: CASSLFRRGKGAPQHF. This chain joins TRBV5-6 and TRBJ1-5; 7 positions agree with TRBD1. With V trimmed by 1 base and J by 9 bases, 13 bases remained unmatched. CDR1 and CDR2 from the germline V gene are SGHDT and YYEEEE. This CDR3 has 16 residues.

The chain joins TRBV28 to TRBJ1-5; a weak D match, TRBD1 (5 bases). The germline V and J ends were trimmed by 7 bases and 3 bases, with 10 bases remaining between them. The CDR3 length is 13 residues. Germline CDR1 MDHEN, CDR2 SYDVKM. This chain's CDR3 is CASTRQFNQPQHF. The CDR3 nucleotides are TGTGCCAGCACCCGACAGTTCAATCAGCCCCAGCATTTT.

The genes are TRBV30 and TRBJ1-3; possibly TRBD1 for D (5 bases). Per germline, CDR1 GTSNPN and CDR2 SVGIG (reference sequence). The CDR3 extends over 15 amino acids. The ends were cut back, 5 bases at V and 1 base at J, with 15 bases in the middle. The CDR3 coding sequence is TGTGCCTGGGAGACTAGCGGGGGTTCTGGAAACACCATATATTTT. It encodes CAWETSGGSGNTIYF.

J is TRBJ1-5 and V is TRBV19; no reliable D call. The CDR3 length is 15 residues. Germline CDR1 is LNHDA and CDR2 is SQIVND (reference sequence). Trimming shortened V by 3 bases and J by 0 bases, and 9 bases separated the two germline ends. The CDR3 loop reads CASSMSWHSNQPQHF. As DNA, the CDR3 is TGTGCCAGTAGTATGTCCTGGCATAGCAATCAGCCCCAGCATTTT. The full variable domain, rest sourced from reference TRBV19 and TRBJ1-5, is DGGITQSPKYLFRKEGQNVTLSCEQNLNHDAMYWYRQDPGQGLRLIYYSQIVNDFQKGDIAEGYSVSREKKESFPLTVTSAQKNPTAFYLCASSMSWHSNQPQHFGDGTRLSIL.

The V call is TRBV5-8, the J call TRBJ2-1, with D perhaps matching TRBD2 (6 bases). Trimming took 2 bases from V and 10 from J, leaving 7 bases between them. The CDR3 runs to 11 residues. CDR1 SGHTS and CDR2 YDEGEE come from the germline V gene. The chain's CDR3 is CASSFAGEQFF. The CDR3 nucleotides read TGTGCCAGCAGCTTTGCGGGGGAGCAGTTCTTC.

In regard to this clone: Germline and junction disagree at one end, which may indicate a read error. The V gene is TRBV6-4, the J gene TRBJ2-1, with D perhaps matching TRBD1 (6 bases). CDR1 MRHNA and CDR2 SNTAGT come from the germline V gene. The CDR3 is 13 amino acids. The CDR3 DNA is TGTGCCAGCAGTGATTTTCGGACAGCGCCGCCGGTCTTC. Protein product: CASSDFRTAPPVF.

J is TRBJ1-6 and V is TRBV5-6; TRBD1 aligns across 9 bases. Germline V CDR1 and CDR2: SGHDT, YYEEEE. The V and J ends lost 1 base and 8 bases, in that order; junction bases with no gene match: 1. The CDR3 length is 14 residues. Here the CDR3 reads CASSLTGGDSPLHF. The CDR3 DNA reads TGTGCCAGCAGCTTGACAGGGGGCGATTCACCCCTCCACTTT.

The chain joins TRBV7-8 to TRBJ2-3, with a tentative D call TRBD2 (5 bases). The CDR3 runs 13 residues. Trimming stripped 0 bases from V and 6 bases from J, with 7 bases between. CDR1 and CDR2 from the germline V gene are SGHVS and FQNEAQ. CDR3 sequence (DNA): TGTGCCAGCAGCTTAGCTAGGGAGGATACGCAGTATTTT. This gives the protein CASSLAREDTQYF.

This clone was picked up many times. The chain couples TRBV29-1 to TRBJ1-1, with D possibly being TRBD1 (6 bases). V dropped 6 bases and J dropped 0 bases, with 11 bases sitting between them. CDR1 and CDR2 (germline): SQVTM, ANQGSEA. The CDR3 loop spans 13 amino acids. CDR3 amino acids: CSVVGQLNTEAFF. DNA of the CDR3: TGCAGCGTAGTTGGACAGCTGAACACTGAAGCTTTCTTT.